The 23 T cell receptor beta chains listed next were all sequenced from one sample in a study of blood T cells in healthy people across ages. Primed by a sample-barcoded 5' primer and a J-beta primer mix, a second PCR proceeded for about 7 to 11 cycles. TCRdb ran MiXCR on the 5' RACE reads and lists one entry per CDR3 protein. Here the sample spans roughly 640,000 distinct CDR3 sequences, less than 35% being singletons. What was sequenced was blood. The receptors here all came from a woman older than 75 in good health.

The J gene is TRBJ1-1, the V gene TRBV7-9, with TRBD1 as a possible D gene (5 bases). The V gene lost 7 bases and the J gene lost 2 bases, with 11 bases spanning the gap. Germline V gene lookup returns CDR1 SEHNR and CDR2 FQNEAQ (reference sequence). This CDR3 has 13 amino acids. CDR3 sequence reads: CASKTGGNTEAFF. DNA of the CDR3: TGTGCCAGCAAAACGGGGGGTAACACTGAAGCTTTCTTT.

Ten or more counts support this clonotype. The J gene is TRBJ2-4, the V gene TRBV6-5; a possible D gene is TRBD2 (5 bases). This CDR3 has 13 amino acids. The V gene's germline CDR1 is MNHEY and CDR2 SVGAGI. Trimming took off 0 bases at V and 9 bases at J, with 9 bases between the two ends. CDR3 in DNA: TGTGCCAGCAGTTACTCCGGGAAGGGCATTCAGTACTTC. The encoded protein is CASSYSGKGIQYF.

A word on this clonotype: At one end, the junction sequence differs from germline, possibly due to a read error. V gene TRBV11-2 combines with J gene TRBJ2-5; 12 nucleotides align to TRBD1. The CDR3 has 16 amino acids. Germline lookup yields CDR1 SGHAT and CDR2 FQNNGV. The CDR3: CASSGGDRGPQEAQYF. The CDR3 DNA reads TGTGCCAGCAGCGGGGGGGACAGGGGGCCTCAAGAGGCCCAGTACTTC. Full variable domain (missing parts from reference TRBV11-2 and TRBJ2-5): EAGVAQSPRYKIIEKRQSVAFWCNPISGHATLYWYQQILGQGPKLLIQFQNNGVVDDSQLPKDRFSAERLKGVDSTLKIQPAKLEDSAVYLCASSGGDRGPQEAQYFGPGTRLLVL.

The chain has TRBV7-9 and TRBJ2-7; 7 bases line up with TRBD2. With V trimmed by 0 bases and J by 7 bases, 18 bases remained unmatched. The CDR3 sequence is 18 residues long. Per the germline V gene, CDR1 is SEHNR and CDR2 is FQNEAQ (reference sequence). The CDR3 region is CASSLAQSGGRDRDEQYF. CDR3 bases: TGTGCCAGCAGCTTAGCCCAATCGGGGGGTAGGGATCGCGATGAGCAGTACTTC. Based on the CDR3 plus reference TRBV7-9 and TRBJ2-7, the full variable domain is DTGVSQNPRHKITKRGQNVTFRCDPISEHNRLYWYRQTLGQGPEFLTYFQNEAQLEKSRLLSDRFSAERPKGSFSTLEIQRTEQGDSAMYLCASSLAQSGGRDRDEQYFGPGTRLTVT.

This clonotype has only a few counts. This sequence may be a read error, since a much larger clone differs from it by one base. The gene calls are TRBV3-1 and TRBJ2-5; no firm D call. Trimming removed 0 bases at V and 11 bases at J, with 16 bases between. CDR3 length equals 14 residues. From germline, CDR1 is LGHDT and CDR2 YNNKEL (reference sequence). The CDR3 is CASSQDLSHNEQYF. CDR3 bases: TGTGCCAGCAGCCAAGATCTGAGCCACAATGAGCAGTACTTC.

As for this clonotype: Mismatch with germline at one junction end may stem from a read error. The genes are TRBV15 and TRBJ1-2; no clear D gene. Germline loops: CDR1 LNHNV, CDR2 YYDKDF (reference sequence). The CDR3 has 18 residues. CDR3 in DNA: TGTGTCACCAGCAGACCACCCGGCTGGGCTGACGACGGCTATGGCTACACCTTC. This translates into CVTSRPPGWADDGYGYTF.

This clonotype has ten or more counts. Mismatch with germline at one junction end may stem from a read error. The V gene is TRBV29-1, the J gene TRBJ2-3, with TRBD2 matching 7 bases. Germline CDR1 is SQVTM and CDR2 is ANQGSEA. CDR3 length: 13 residues. CDR3 residues: CSVGLTSRDTQYF. The CDR3 coding sequence is TGCAGCGTGGGCTTGACTAGCAGAGATACGCAGTATTTT.

As for this clonotype: A much larger clonotype is one base distant, so this may be a read error. This chain links TRBV11-2 with TRBJ2-4, with D uncertain. The CDR3 contains 15 residues. Germline V lookup: CDR1 SGHAT, CDR2 FQNNGV. CDR3: CASSLIHGPKNIQCF. In DNA, the CDR3 is TGTGCCAGCAGCTTAATTCATGGTCCCAAAAACATTCAGTGCTTC. Full variable domain (rest looked up from reference TRBV11-2 and TRBJ2-4): EAGVAQSPRYKIIEKRQSVAFWCNPISGHATLYWYQQILGQGPKLLIQFQNNGVVDDSQLPKDRFSAERLKGVDSTLKIQPAKLEDSAVYLCASSLIHGPKNIQCFGAGTRLSVL.

This clonotype was detected a few times. The chain is built from TRBV6-1 and TRBJ2-3; D is possibly TRBD1 (6 bases). Germline V gene sequence: CDR1 MNHNS, CDR2 SASEGT. The CDR3 length is 15 residues. V lost 2 bases and J lost 11, with 20 bases in between. CDR3 sequence: CASSELRGSTGMQYF. CDR3 bases: TGTGCCAGCAGTGAACTCAGGGGAAGCACAGGTATGCAGTATTTT.

This clonotype was counted many times. The rearrangement links TRBV21-1 to TRBJ2-1. TRBV21-1 is marked as a pseudogene. CDR3 length equals 16 residues. CDR3: CASSKVILFTHDEQFF. The CDR3 bases are TGTGCCAGCAGCAAGGTAATCCTATTCACGCACGATGAGCAGTTCTTC.

This chain links TRBV5-1 with TRBJ2-4; D uncertain. The V gene's germline CDR1 is SGHRS and CDR2 YFSETQ. This CDR3 region has 14 residues. V was shortened by 4 bases and J by 13 bases, with 21 bases between the two germline ends. The CDR3, as DNA: TGCGCCAGCAGCCCGAACTCCATTGTGGATGAGCAGTACTTC. Amino acids: CASSPNSIVDEQYF.

This clonotype was seen more than once but under ten times. With a much larger clone just one base away, this may be a read error. The chain recombines TRBV6-1 with TRBJ2-5; weak D call: TRBD2 (5 bases). This CDR3 has 11 residues. Germline loops: CDR1 MNHNS, CDR2 SASEGT. V was cut by 4 bases and J by 11 bases, with 11 bases left in between. The CDR3 loop reads CASSGERRQYF. CDR3 DNA: TGTGCCAGCAGTGGGGAGCGCCGGCAGTACTTC.

This clonotype was seen repeatedly, ten times or more. The rearrangement joins TRBV29-1 to TRBJ2-7; the D gene is possibly TRBD1 (5 bases). Germline loops: CDR1 SQVTM, CDR2 ANQGSEA. Trimming cost V 4 bases and J 1 base, with 14 bases left between them. The CDR3 is 14 residues long. The CDR3: CSVGGAERSYEQYF. CDR3 coding DNA: TGCAGCGTTGGGGGCGCGGAAAGGTCCTACGAGCAGTACTTC.

This clonotype was observed many times. The chain combines TRBV14 with TRBJ1-1; D remains unclear. This CDR3 region has 13 residues. The germline CDR1 and CDR2 sequences are SGHDN and FVKESK. The germline V and J ends were trimmed by 1 base and 2 bases, with 5 bases remaining between them. The CDR3 DNA reads TGTGCCAGCAGCCAAGTTGGCAACACTGAAGCTTTCTTT. This encodes CASSQVGNTEAFF.

This clonotype was found many times. This chain connects TRBV30 to TRBJ2-3, with unresolved D. The germline V gene has CDR1 GTSNPN and CDR2 SVGIG (reference sequence). With 4 bases removed from V and 2 bases from J, the gap between germline ends came to 4 bases. The length of the CDR3 is 11 residues. CDR3: CAWTYTDTQYF. CDR3 in DNA: TGTGCCTGGACTTACACAGATACGCAGTATTTT.

In its sample, this clonotype was seen many times. The chain couples TRBV29-1 to TRBJ2-3; D might be TRBD1 or TRBD2, each matching 6 bases. With 2 bases removed from V and 5 bases from J, the gap between germline ends came to 8 bases. The CDR3 has 12 amino acids. CDR1 and CDR2 from the germline V gene are SQVTM and ANQGSEA. Here the CDR3 reads CSVEKGGDTQYF. The CDR3 DNA sequence: TGCAGCGTTGAAAAGGGGGGAGATACGCAGTATTTT.

The genes are TRBV29-1 and TRBJ1-1; D gene unclear. CDR1 is SQVTM and CDR2 is ANQGSEA in the germline V gene. With 6 bases removed from V and 5 bases from J, the gap between germline ends came to 10 bases. The CDR3 loop spans 11 amino acids. This CDR3 is CSVDGWTEAFF. CDR3 DNA sequence: TGCAGCGTCGATGGGTGGACTGAAGCTTTCTTT.

In this sample, this clonotype turned up many times. The gene calls are TRBV29-1 and TRBJ2-1; D assignment may be TRBD1 or TRBD2 (5 bases each). Germline V CDR1 and CDR2: SQVTM, ANQGSEA. V gave up 6 bases and J gave up 6 bases, with 27 bases separating them. This CDR3 region has 17 residues. The CDR3 DNA reads TGCAGCGTAGACCCGGGCGTGAGGGGCCGAAACCCCAATGAGCAGTTCTTC. It translates to CSVDPGVRGRNPNEQFF.

V is TRBV10-3 and J is TRBJ1-2, with 7 bases matching TRBD1. With V trimmed by 0 bases and J by 8 bases, 6 bases remained unmatched. CDR1 is ENHRY, CDR2 SYGVKD, per germline. The CDR3 sequence is 14 residues long. The CDR3 reads CAISESGRGEGYTF. DNA for the CDR3: TGTGCCATCAGTGAGTCGGGCAGGGGGGAAGGCTACACCTTC.

This clonotype appeared once. At one end the junction does not follow the germline gene, possibly because of a read error. The gene calls are TRBV10-2 and TRBJ1-2; D is ambiguous. Germline loops: CDR1 WSHSY, CDR2 SAAADI. This CDR3 comprises 14 residues. This CDR3 reads CTSSDMQTIDGYTF. The CDR3 coding sequence is TGCACCAGCAGTGATATGCAGACAATTGATGGCTACACCTTC.

This rearrangement joins TRBV2 to TRBJ2-1; D is tentatively TRBD1 or TRBD2 (5 bases each). The DNA matches TRBJ2-7 better at its end, which makes the J call doubtful. The CDR3 consists of 15 residues. CDR1 SNHLY and CDR2 FYNNEI come from the germline V gene. CDR3 bases: TGTGCCAGCAGTGAAGAGGGACGGTCCTACAATGAGCAGTACTTC. Translated, it gives CASSEEGRSYNEQYF.

This chain joins TRBV5-1 and TRBJ1-2; D is unresolved. This CDR3 is built from 13 residues. Germline V CDR1 and CDR2: SGHRS, YFSETQ. V was cut by 1 base and J by 4 bases, with 8 bases left in between. DNA of the CDR3: TGCGCCAGCAGCTTGATAGACACCTATGGCTACACCTTC. It is translated as CASSLIDTYGYTF.

For this clonotype: This sequence may be a read error, since a much larger clone differs from it by one base. The genes are TRBV6-6 and TRBJ2-7; D possibly corresponds to TRBD2 (6 bases). There are 12 residues in the CDR3. Trimming took 7 bases from V and 9 from J, leaving 16 bases between them. Germline V gene data show CDR1 as MNHNY and CDR2 as SVGAGI (reference sequence). The CDR3 nucleotides read TGTGCCAGCAAAAGTCGGGGGTGGGGGCAGTACTTC. The encoded protein is CASKSRGWGQYF.